The clone carrying this T cell receptor beta chain was recorded many times. Antigen: not known. J was trimmed by 9 bases and V by 5 bases; bases with no gene match: 6. This CDR3 spans 14 amino acids. Germline CDR1 and CDR2: SGHTA and FQGTGA. Samples came from axillary lymph nodes draining the breast cancer. This sample is part of a study of breast tumors, draining lymph nodes, adjacent tissues. Each CDR3 protein is one row after TCRdb ran MiXCR on the multiplex PCR reads. The data hold approximately 280,000 distinct CDR3 sequences, with about 33% observed a single time. Study results and limitations: That most tumor T cells come from lymph nodes remained unproven. Luminal-like breast cancer showed significantly higher tumor–nontumor repertoire similarity than basal-like. Tumor TCR diversity was below lymph nodes but above nontumor tissue.

This sequence was found in a female donor with breast cancer. Some clones in this sample may be carry-over from other donors' samples. The chain couples TRBV7-3 to TRBJ2-1, with TRBD2 matching over 11 bases. Sequencing used axillary lymph node tissue. The CDR3 protein is CASSLSGRASEQFF. The CDR3 DNA reads as TGTGCCAGCAGCCTTAGCGGGAGGGCCTCTGAGCAGTTCTTC.